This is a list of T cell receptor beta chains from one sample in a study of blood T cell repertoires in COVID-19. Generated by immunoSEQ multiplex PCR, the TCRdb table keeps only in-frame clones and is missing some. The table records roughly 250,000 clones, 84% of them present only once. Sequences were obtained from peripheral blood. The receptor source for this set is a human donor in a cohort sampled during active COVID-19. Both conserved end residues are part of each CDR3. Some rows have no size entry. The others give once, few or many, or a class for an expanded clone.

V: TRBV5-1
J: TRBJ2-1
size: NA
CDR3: CASSFLFSEENEQFF

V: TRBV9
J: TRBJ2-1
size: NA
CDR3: CASSVAGLAGGSYNEQFF

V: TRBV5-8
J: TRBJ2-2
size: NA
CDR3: CASRGRGTGELFF

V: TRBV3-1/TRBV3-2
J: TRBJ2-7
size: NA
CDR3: CASGRRGSSYEQYF

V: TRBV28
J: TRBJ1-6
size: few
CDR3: CASSLVQGLSSPLHF

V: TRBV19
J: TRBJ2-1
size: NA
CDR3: CASSIGTSPPLYNEQFF

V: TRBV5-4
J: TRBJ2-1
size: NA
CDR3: CASSLEGSSDEQFF

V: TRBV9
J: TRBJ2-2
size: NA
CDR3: CASSVRGANTGELFF

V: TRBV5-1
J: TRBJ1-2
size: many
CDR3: CASSTGVGGYTF

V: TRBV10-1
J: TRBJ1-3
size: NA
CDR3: CASSRNRDSGNTIYF

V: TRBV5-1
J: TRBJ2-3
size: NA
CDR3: CASSSEYRALSTDTQYF

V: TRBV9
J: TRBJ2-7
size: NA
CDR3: CASSANSYSYEQYF

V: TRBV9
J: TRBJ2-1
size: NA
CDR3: CASSVDGTSGREQFF

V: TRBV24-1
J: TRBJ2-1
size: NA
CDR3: CATSDDQGLEQFF

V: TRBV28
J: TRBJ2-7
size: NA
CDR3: CASSSQGSEQYF

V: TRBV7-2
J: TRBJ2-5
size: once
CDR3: CASSLNRGTRETQYF

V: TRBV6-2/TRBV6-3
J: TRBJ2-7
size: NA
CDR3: CASSYSTFYPPDEQYF

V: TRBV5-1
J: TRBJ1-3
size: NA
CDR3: CASSYTGDTIYF

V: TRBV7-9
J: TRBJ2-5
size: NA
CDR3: CASSSPRKGETQYF

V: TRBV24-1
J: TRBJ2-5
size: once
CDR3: CATSEPDRYQETQYF

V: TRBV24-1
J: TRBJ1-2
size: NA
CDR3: CATSDRDGSHGYTF

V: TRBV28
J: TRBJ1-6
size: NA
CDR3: CASSITRELAREPLHF

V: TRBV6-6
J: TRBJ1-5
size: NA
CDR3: CASLSPNQPQHF

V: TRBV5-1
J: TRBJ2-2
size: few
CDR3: CASARLAGGTGELFF

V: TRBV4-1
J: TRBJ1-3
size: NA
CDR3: CASSQSRTRISGNTIYF

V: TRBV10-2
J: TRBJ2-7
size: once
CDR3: CATKVGLPKGAYEQYF

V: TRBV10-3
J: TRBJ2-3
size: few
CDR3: CAISDGAGGRADTQYF

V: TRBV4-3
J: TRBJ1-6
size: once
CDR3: CASAFLTGGSSPLHF

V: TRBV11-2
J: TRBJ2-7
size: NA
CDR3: CASSPVGGGLPYEQYF

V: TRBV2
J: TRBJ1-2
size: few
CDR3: CARTGQGPYGYTF

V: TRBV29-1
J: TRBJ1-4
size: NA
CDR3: CSARGVEKLFF

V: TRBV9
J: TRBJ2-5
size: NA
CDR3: CASSVGQFQETQYF

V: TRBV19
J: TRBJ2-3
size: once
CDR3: CASSIAGTSGRMGVTDTQYF

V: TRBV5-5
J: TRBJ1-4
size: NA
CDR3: CASSTGGAGTNEKLFF

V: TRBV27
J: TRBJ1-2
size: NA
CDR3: CASSSAGAFLYGYTF

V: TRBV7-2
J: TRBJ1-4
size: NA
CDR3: CASSGTGVEKLFF

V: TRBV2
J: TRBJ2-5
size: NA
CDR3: CASSEVRWGQDQETQYF

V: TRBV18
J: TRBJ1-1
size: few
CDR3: CASSQGFENTEAFF

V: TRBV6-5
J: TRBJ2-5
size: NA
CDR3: CASRRDRGETQYF

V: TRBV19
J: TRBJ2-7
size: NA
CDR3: CASSSFASGQLEQYF

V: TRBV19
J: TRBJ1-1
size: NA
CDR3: CASSSRPLGTEAFF

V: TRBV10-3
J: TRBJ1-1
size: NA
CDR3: CAISEWSYDTEAFF

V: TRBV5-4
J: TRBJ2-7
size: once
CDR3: CASSSGHTYEQYF

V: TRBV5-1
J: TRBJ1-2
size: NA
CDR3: CASSPGPGTGVYGYTF

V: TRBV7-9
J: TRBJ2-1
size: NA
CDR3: CASSIAGGLSSYNEQFF

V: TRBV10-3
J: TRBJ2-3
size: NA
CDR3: CAISESEMLAEADTQYF

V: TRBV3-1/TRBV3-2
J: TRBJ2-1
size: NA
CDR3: CASSQIREASYNEQFF

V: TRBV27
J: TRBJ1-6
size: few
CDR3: CASSLSRQTYNSPLHF

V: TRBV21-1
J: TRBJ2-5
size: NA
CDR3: CASSTGPWSSGGLGAETQYF

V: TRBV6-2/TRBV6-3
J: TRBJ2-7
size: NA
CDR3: CASSSPGTASYEQYF

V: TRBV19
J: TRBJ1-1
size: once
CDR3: CASSARQGRNTEAFF

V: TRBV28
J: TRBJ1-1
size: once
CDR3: CASSLARDRVLNTEAFF

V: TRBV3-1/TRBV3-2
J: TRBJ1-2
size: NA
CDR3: CASSQVTGARGYTF

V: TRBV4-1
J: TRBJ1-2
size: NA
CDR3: CASSRTGGSGYTF